These 5 T cell receptor beta chains share one sample of origin, sequenced in a study of cytotoxic CD8 clonotypes in ibrutinib-treated CLL. The protocol was immunoSEQ multiplex PCR, while the TCRdb copy is restricted to in-frame clones and leaves out a portion. The table includes tens of thousands of clones, 86% detected once. Specimen: PBMCs, collected before ibrutinib treatment. Every receptor here comes from a human donor with chronic lymphocytic leukemia.

The chain uses TRBV7-3 and TRBJ2-7, with 10 bases matching TRBD2. V dropped 5 bases and J dropped 4; count of bases not matched to a gene: 5. CDR1 SGHTA and CDR2 FQGTGA come from the germline V gene. This CDR3 is 14 amino acids long. DNA for the CDR3: TGTGCCAGCAGCCCAGGACTAGCGGATTACGAGCAGTACTTC. Amino acid sequence: CASSPGLADYEQYF.

J is TRBJ2-2 and V is TRBV27; D is perhaps TRBD2 (5 bases). The germline CDR1 and CDR2 sequences are MNHEY and SMNVEV (reference sequence). Between the trimmed V and J ends, which lost 3 bases and 2 bases, there was a span of 19 bases. This CDR3 spans 18 amino acids. CDR3 residues: CASSLIVPGGVNTGELFF. CDR3 bases: TGTGCCAGCAGTTTGATCGTTCCAGGAGGCGTCAACACCGGGGAGCTGTTTTTT.

The chain combines TRBV7-9 with TRBJ2-5, with D uncertain. The germline V gene has CDR1 SEHNR and CDR2 FQNEAQ (reference sequence). Trimming left V 4 bases short and J 1 base short, with 13 bases between. This CDR3 contains 15 residues. The CDR3 nucleotides read TGTGCCAGCAGCTCAAACCCGGGTTCCCAAGAGACCCAGTACTTC. Translating it yields CASSSNPGSQETQYF.

The CDR3 DNA reads as TGTGCCACCACGACGGGATCTGGTGGCACCTACGAGCAGTACTTC. Translation gives CATTTGSGGTYEQYF. The gene calls are TRBV18 and TRBJ2-7, with D possibly matching TRBD2 (5 bases). The germline gives CDR1 KGHSH, CDR2 LQKENI. The CDR3 has 15 amino acids. V was clipped by 10 bases and J by 2 bases, with 21 bases between them.

The genes are TRBV10-3 and TRBJ1-1; D may be TRBD1 (5 bases). This CDR3 has 15 residues. Germline V CDR1 and CDR2: ENHRY, SYGVKD. Trimming took 2 bases from V and 8 from J, leaving 18 bases between them. In DNA, the CDR3 is TGTGCCATCAGTGAGGAAAACAGGCTCTTAGACGAAGCTTTCTTT. As protein: CAISEENRLLDEAFF.